Each of the 17 T cell receptor beta chains below was sequenced from the same sample in a study of CD8+ T cells in alopecia areata. cDNA prepared by RNA extraction and subsequent reverse transcription served as the template for sequencing. The protocol was immunoSEQ multiplex PCR, while the TCRdb copy is restricted to in-frame clones and leaves out a portion. The repertoire holds about 100,000 clones, with 80% to 85% as singletons. Treatment defined: oral pan-JAK inhibitor, 5-10 mg twice daily. The starting material was CD8+ T cells sorted from blood, obtained at week 24, from a patient treated with tofacitinib. These receptors all stem from a human donor with alopecia areata.

V and J are TRBV6-4 and TRBJ2-2, with TRBD2 identical over 12 bases. The CDR3 spans 17 residues. Germline CDR1 and CDR2: MRHNA and SNTAGT. V trimming: 3 bases; J trimming: 0 bases; junction bases outside the gene matches: 2. The CDR3: CASSETSGGSNTGELFF. CDR3 sequence (DNA): TGTGCCAGCAGTGAAACTAGCGGGGGGTCGAACACCGGGGAGCTGTTTTTT.

In nucleotides, the CDR3 is TGTGCCAGCAGCTTGCACTCCAGGGAAGCTTTCTTT. It translates to CASSLHSREAFF. The chain has TRBV7-2 and TRBJ1-1; D ambiguous. This CDR3 region has 12 residues. CDR1 SGHTA and CDR2 FQGNSA come from the germline V gene. V lost 3 bases and J 8 bases, leaving 10 bases between the germline ends. Together with reference TRBV7-2 and TRBJ1-1, the CDR3 gives the full variable domain: GAGVSQSPSNKVTEKGKDVELRCDPISGHTALYWYRQSLGQGLEFLIYFQGNSAPDKSGLPSDRFSAERTGGSVSTLTIQRTQQEDSAVYLCASSLHSREAFFGQGTRLTVV.

V usage is TRBV9 and J usage is TRBJ2-4; a possible D gene is TRBD2 (6 bases). V gave up 4 bases and J gave up 8 bases, with 13 bases separating them. The CDR3 length is 13 residues. Germline loops: CDR1 SGDLS, CDR2 YYNGEE. The CDR3: CASSPGLEDIQYF. The DNA of the CDR3 is TGTGCCAGCAGCCCGGGACTGGAAGACATTCAGTACTTC.

J is TRBJ1-1 and V is TRBV27, with 8 nucleotides matching TRBD1. The CDR3 is 13 amino acids. Germline CDR1 and CDR2: MNHEY and SMNVEV (reference sequence). After removal of 7 bases from V and 7 bases from J, the junction contained 8 bases not matched to a gene. CDR3 DNA: TGTGCCAGCAACGAGCAGGGGACAGGTGAAGCTTTCTTT. Translation gives CASNEQGTGEAFF.

The CDR3 DNA reads as TGTGCCAGCAGCTCGGGAGGGCTTGGGGAGACCCAGTACTTC. This translates into CASSSGGLGETQYF. The rearrangement links TRBV6-5 to TRBJ2-5, with 8 bases identical to TRBD2. Germline V CDR1 and CDR2: MNHEY, SVGAGI. V trimming: 6 bases; J trimming: 5 bases; junction bases outside the gene matches: 8. CDR3 length equals 14 residues.

This rearrangement joins TRBV27 to TRBJ2-1; TRBD2 matches 9 bases. From germline, CDR1 is MNHEY and CDR2 SMNVEV (reference sequence). CDR3 length: 15 amino acids. With 3 bases clipped from V and 2 bases from J, the junction kept 2 bases outside the gene matches. In nucleotides, the CDR3 is TGTGCCAGCAGTTTTAGCGGGAGTACCTACAATGAGCAGTTCTTC. Its translation: CASSFSGSTYNEQFF.

The chain employs TRBV7-9 and TRBJ2-1; D not resolved. Per the germline V gene, CDR1 is SEHNR and CDR2 is FQNEAQ (reference sequence). With 4 bases removed from V and 7 bases from J, the gap between germline ends came to 14 bases. The CDR3 spans 14 residues. The CDR3 protein is CASSSPGLGNEQFF. The CDR3 DNA reads TGTGCCAGCAGCTCGCCGGGCCTGGGGAATGAGCAGTTCTTC.

J is TRBJ2-5 and V is TRBV29-1; D is undetermined. The CDR3 has 13 residues. CDR1 and CDR2 from the germline V gene are SQVTM and ANQGSEA. V was clipped by 6 bases and J by 3 bases, with 14 bases between them. CDR3 nucleotide sequence: TGCAGCGTCAGGCCAGTGATGGAAGAGACCCAGTACTTC. Protein sequence: CSVRPVMEETQYF.

The V and J genes are TRBV6-5 and TRBJ2-5, with 7 positions matching TRBD2. Germline CDR1 reads MNHEY; CDR2 reads SVGAGI. The CDR3 is 12 residues long. The V gene end was trimmed by 3 bases and the J gene end by 9 bases; junction bases not matched to a gene: 4. The CDR3 nucleotides are TGTGCCAGCAGTTATGAAGGGAGGGCCCAGTACTTC. Protein: CASSYEGRAQYF.

The CDR3 DNA follows: TGTGCCAGCAGTTTAGCTGGATATTACATTGGTGAGCAGTTCTTC. Its protein product is CASSLAGYYIGEQFF. The rearrangement joins TRBV27 to TRBJ2-1; D is undetermined. The V gene's germline CDR1 is MNHEY and CDR2 SMNVEV (reference sequence). V dropped 2 bases and J dropped 9 bases, with 17 bases sitting between them. CDR3 length: 15 residues.

The chain uses TRBV4-3 and TRBJ2-1; the match to TRBD2 covers 11 bases. J gave up 6 bases and V 4 bases, and 5 bases lay outside the gene matches. The CDR3 has 15 residues. Per germline, CDR1 LGHNA and CDR2 YSLEER. The CDR3 sequence is CASSRSGGAINEQFF. Here the CDR3 DNA reads TGCGCCAGCAGCCGTAGCGGGGGGGCGATCAATGAGCAGTTCTTC.

The rearrangement joins TRBV2 to TRBJ2-5; tentative D call: TRBD2 (5 bases). CDR1 is SNHLY, CDR2 FYNNEI, per germline. The V and J ends lost 7 bases and 0 bases respectively, with 9 bases between them. The CDR3 spans 13 residues. CDR3 sequence (DNA): TGTGCCAGCACCGCGGAGGACCAAGAGACCCAGTACTTC. Translating gives CASTAEDQETQYF. The full variable domain, rest sourced from reference TRBV2 and TRBJ2-5, is EPEVTQTPSHQVTQMGQEVILRCVPISNHLYFYWYRQILGQKVEFLVSFYNNEISEKSEIFDDQFSVERPDGSNFTLKIRSTKLEDSAMYFCASTAEDQETQYFGPGTRLLVL.

This rearrangement joins TRBV4-1 to TRBJ2-7, with 10 bases matching TRBD2. V shed 0 bases and J 6 bases; nucleotides not matched to a gene: 8. Germline CDR1 reads MGHRA; CDR2 reads YSYEKL. This CDR3 is built from 16 residues. The CDR3, as DNA: TGCGCCAGCAGCCAAGAGAGGGGGACTAGCGAAGGCGAGCAGTACTTC. Its translation: CASSQERGTSEGEQYF.

The rearrangement links TRBV4-3 to TRBJ2-7; D not certain. The germline V gene encodes CDR1 LGHNA and CDR2 YSLEER. This CDR3 has 15 amino acids. The germline V and J ends were trimmed by 0 bases and 3 bases, with 12 bases remaining between them. CDR3 sequence reads: CASSQDAPSDYEQYF. As DNA, the CDR3 is TGCGCCAGCAGCCAAGATGCGCCCTCGGACTACGAGCAGTACTTC.

A single count supports this clone. This chain joins TRBV7-9 and TRBJ2-5, with D uncertain. This CDR3 has 14 residues. Trimming removed 5 bases from V and 5 bases from J, with 15 bases in between. Germline values: CDR1 SEHNR, CDR2 FQNEAQ (reference sequence). In DNA, the CDR3 is TGTGCCAGCAGCCTAGTGGCCCAGGAGGAGACCCAGTACTTC. It specifies CASSLVAQEETQYF.

This clone was found once. The rearrangement joins TRBV4-3 to TRBJ2-2; 7 nucleotides agree with TRBD1. In germline, CDR1 is LGHNA, CDR2 YSLEER. Trimming at V came to 1 base and at J to 5 bases, leaving 7 bases not matched to a gene. The CDR3 runs to 16 residues. This chain's CDR3 is CASSQGPGQRTGELFF. CDR3 nucleotides: TGCGCCAGCAGCCAAGGCCCGGGACAGAGAACCGGGGAGCTGTTTTTT.

V is TRBV4-3 and J is TRBJ2-2; D ambiguous. This CDR3 spans 14 amino acids. V gave up 4 bases and J gave up 0 bases, with 6 bases separating them. CDR1 and CDR2 from the germline V gene are LGHNA and YSLEER. The CDR3 loop reads CASSRVSNTGELFF. As DNA, the CDR3 is TGCGCCAGCAGCCGGGTCTCGAACACCGGGGAGCTGTTTTTT.